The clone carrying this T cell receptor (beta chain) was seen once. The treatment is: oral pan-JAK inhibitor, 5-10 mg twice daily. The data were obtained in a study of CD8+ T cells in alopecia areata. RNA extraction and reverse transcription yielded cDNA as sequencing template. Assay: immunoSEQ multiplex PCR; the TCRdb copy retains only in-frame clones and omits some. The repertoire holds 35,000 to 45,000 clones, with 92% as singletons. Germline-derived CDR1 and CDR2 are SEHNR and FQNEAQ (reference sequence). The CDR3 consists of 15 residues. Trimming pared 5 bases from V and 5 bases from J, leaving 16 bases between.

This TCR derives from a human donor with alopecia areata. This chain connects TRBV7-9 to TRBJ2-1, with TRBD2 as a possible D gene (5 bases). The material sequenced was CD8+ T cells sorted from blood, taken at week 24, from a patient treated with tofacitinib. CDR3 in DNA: TGTGCCAGCAGCCCCCCCTTACTAGTGAACAATGAGCAGTTCTTC. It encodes CASSPPLLVNNEQFF.